What follows are 20 T cell receptor beta chains derived from one specimen sequenced in a study of T cell changes during pregnancy in multiple sclerosis. Libraries were prepared by immunoSEQ multiplex PCR; TCRdb keeps only in-frame clonotypes and omits some of them. This table holds some 60,000 clones, roughly 92% found once. Here the sequenced sample was peripheral blood, taken in the third trimester of pregnancy. The receptors come from a female donor in good health, enrolled as a control in a pregnancy study.

The rearrangement uses TRBV5-1 and TRBJ2-1; D is perhaps TRBD2 (5 bases). Trimming removed 6 bases from V and 7 bases from J, with 26 bases in between. The germline V gene encodes CDR1 SGHRS and CDR2 YFSETQ. The CDR3 has 17 amino acids. The CDR3 bases are TGCGCCAGCACCACCCTCCCACTACCCAATAGGGAGAATGAGCAGTTCTTC. Encoded protein: CASTTLPLPNRENEQFF.

This clone was detected only once. The V call is TRBV10-3, the J call TRBJ2-1, with a tentative D call TRBD2 (6 bases). CDR3 length: 16 amino acids. Deletions cut 4 bases from V and 0 bases from J, with 13 bases between. Germline-derived CDR1 and CDR2 are ENHRY and SYGVKD. DNA of the CDR3: TGTGCCATCAGTGTAGATAGCGGAGGCTCCTACAATGAGCAGTTCTTC. This codes for CAISVDSGGSYNEQFF.

This chain links TRBV6-4 with TRBJ2-3; 11 nucleotides match TRBD2. This CDR3 spans 15 amino acids. CDR1 is MRHNA, CDR2 SNTAGT, per germline. V lost 7 bases, J lost 0 bases, and 3 bases stayed unmatched. The CDR3 nucleotides read TGTGCCAGCAAAGGACTAGCGGGCAGCACAGATACGCAGTATTTT. It codes for CASKGLAGSTDTQYF.

This clone appeared once. This chain uses TRBV29-1 with TRBJ2-7; possible D gene TRBD2, 5 bases. CDR1 is SQVTM and CDR2 is ANQGSEA in the germline V gene. Trimming left V 3 bases short and J 8 bases short, with 14 bases between. The CDR3 runs 12 residues. CDR3 DNA sequence: TGCAGCGTTGATTCGGGGTCCCGTAAGCAGTACTTC. This sequence encodes CSVDSGSRKQYF.

V is TRBV6-5 and J is TRBJ1-1; D gene uncertain. The CDR3 is 16 residues long. V lost 0 bases to trimming and J lost 2 bases, with 13 bases between them. Germline V lookup: CDR1 MNHEY, CDR2 SVGAGI. The CDR3, as DNA: TGTGCCAGCAGTTACTCGGAGGGAAGGATCAACACTGAAGCTTTCTTT. Its protein is CASSYSEGRINTEAFF.

This chain uses TRBV15 with TRBJ1-3; no definite D call. The V gene's germline CDR1 is LNHNV and CDR2 YYDKDF (reference sequence). The CDR3 runs to 17 residues. V lost 1 base and J 0 bases, leaving 13 bases between the germline ends. The CDR3 region has the DNA TGTGCCACCAGCAGAGGCGACATTCAGAGCTCTGGAAACACCATATATTTT. Protein sequence: CATSRGDIQSSGNTIYF.

CDR3 DNA: TGTGCCAGCAGCTTGCCGGGACAAGGCTACACCTTC. It is translated as CASSLPGQGYTF. The chain couples TRBV7-3 to TRBJ1-2; a weak D match, TRBD1 (6 bases). The length of the CDR3 is 12 residues. The germline V gene has CDR1 SGHTA and CDR2 FQGTGA. V was clipped by 3 bases and J by 8 bases, with 10 bases between them.

The gene calls are TRBV7-9 and TRBJ2-7; 9 bases line up with TRBD1. After removal of 4 bases from V and 2 bases from J, the junction contained 6 bases not matched to a gene. The CDR3 extends over 15 amino acids. Per germline, CDR1 SEHNR and CDR2 FQNEAQ (reference sequence). The CDR3 nucleotides are TGTGCCAGCAGCTCGAGACGACAGGGGGCCTACGAGCAGTACTTC. Protein: CASSSRRQGAYEQYF.

The chain carries TRBV28 and TRBJ2-1, with D perhaps TRBD2 (6 bases). The V gene lost 6 bases and the J gene lost 7 bases, with 16 bases spanning the gap. The CDR3 length is 14 residues. Per germline, CDR1 MDHEN and CDR2 SYDVKM. For the CDR3, the DNA is TGTGCCAGCAGGGCGGGGCGGGGAAATAATGAGCAGTTCTTC. Encoded protein: CASRAGRGNNEQFF.

The rearrangement links TRBV11-1 to TRBJ2-1; TRBD2 matches at 15 bases. The trim removed 2 bases at V and 2 bases at J, leaving 4 bases unmatched. The CDR3 extends over 18 amino acids. Looked up from germline, CDR1 is SGHAT and CDR2 is FQDESV (reference sequence). This CDR3 is CASSLSGLAGGPYNEQFF. In nucleotides, the CDR3 is TGTGCCAGCAGCTTATCGGGACTAGCGGGGGGACCCTACAATGAGCAGTTCTTC.

V and J are TRBV7-9 and TRBJ1-2; 10 bases are shared with TRBD1. The CDR3 is 13 amino acids. Germline CDR1 and CDR2: SEHNR and FQNEAQ (reference sequence). V gave up 5 bases and J gave up 6 bases; unmatched junction bases: 3. CDR3 loop: CASSLGTGDGYTF. In nucleotides, the CDR3 is TGTGCCAGCAGCCTGGGGACAGGGGATGGCTACACCTTC.

The V and J genes are TRBV7-9 and TRBJ2-2, with D possibly matching TRBD1 (6 bases). Trimming left V 5 bases short and J 7 bases short, with 11 bases between. The CDR3 runs 13 residues. Germline V gene lookup returns CDR1 SEHNR and CDR2 FQNEAQ (reference sequence). The CDR3 reads CASSDRSNGELFF. In nucleotides, the CDR3 is TGTGCCAGCAGCGACAGGTCGAACGGGGAGCTGTTTTTT.

The chain has TRBV7-2 and TRBJ2-7; 8 bases are a match to TRBD2. This CDR3 region has 15 residues. Trimming cost V 5 bases and J 7 bases; bases outside gene matches: 13. The germline CDR1 and CDR2 sequences are SGHTA and FQGNSA. The CDR3 loop is CASSHGQPGGWEQYF. CDR3 in DNA: TGTGCCAGCAGCCACGGACAGCCGGGAGGGTGGGAGCAGTACTTC.

Written as DNA, the CDR3 is TGTGCCAGCAGTCGACAGGCACTCTATGGCTACACCTTC. Encoded protein: CASSRQALYGYTF. The V gene is TRBV2, the J gene TRBJ1-2; D perhaps matches TRBD1 (6 bases). Germline values: CDR1 SNHLY, CDR2 FYNNEI. V was pared by 5 bases and J by 4 bases, with 11 bases between. The CDR3 contains 13 residues.

The chain combines TRBV7-6 with TRBJ2-1; D might be TRBD1 (6 bases). In germline, CDR1 is SGHVS, CDR2 FNYEAQ. Trimming shortened V by 5 bases and J by 6 bases, and 11 bases separated the two germline ends. The CDR3 consists of 13 residues. The CDR3 DNA reads as TGTGCCAGCAGCCTAGTAGGGGGCAATGAGCAGTTCTTC. Its translation is CASSLVGGNEQFF.

The chain combines TRBV7-6 with TRBJ1-1; D is unresolved. The CDR3 has 16 amino acids. Trimming left V 2 bases short and J 0 bases short, with 13 bases between. Germline V gene lookup returns CDR1 SGHVS and CDR2 FNYEAQ. The CDR3 spells CASSLHGSEMNTEAFF. The CDR3 DNA reads TGTGCCAGCAGCTTACATGGTTCCGAGATGAACACTGAAGCTTTCTTT. Looking up the rest from reference TRBV7-6 and TRBJ1-1 gives the full variable domain: GAGVSQSPRYKVTKRGQDVALRCDPISGHVSLYWYRQALGQGPEFLTYFNYEAQQDKSGLPNDRFSAERPEGSISTLTIQRTEQRDSAMYRCASSLHGSEMNTEAFFGQGTRLTVV.

As concerns this clone: Mismatch with germline at one junction end may stem from a read error. V is TRBV7-2 and J is TRBJ1-1, with 7 bases identical to TRBD1. Germline V gene sequence: CDR1 SGHTA, CDR2 FQGNSA. The CDR3 length is 14 residues. The CDR3 region is CASSLDRVKTEAFF. In DNA, the CDR3 is TGTGCCAGCAGCCTCGACAGGGTGAAAACTGAAGCTTTCTTT.

The V call is TRBV19, the J call TRBJ1-5; D is unresolved. In germline, CDR1 is LNHDA, CDR2 SQIVND (reference sequence). This CDR3 is 16 amino acids long. V was pared by 0 bases and J by 6 bases, with 15 bases between. CDR3 protein: CASSIDPGGTGQPQHF. Here the CDR3 DNA reads TGTGCCAGTAGTATAGATCCGGGTGGTACTGGTCAGCCCCAGCATTTT.

In its sample, this clone was seen once. This chain uses TRBV4-1 with TRBJ1-2, with 10 bases lining up with TRBD1. The CDR3 totals 14 residues. Per the germline V gene, CDR1 is MGHRA and CDR2 is YSYEKL. V shed 4 bases and J 3 bases; nucleotides not matched to a gene: 2. The DNA of the CDR3 is TGCGCCAGCAGCCGGGACAGGGGCTACTATGGCTACACCTTC. Translating it yields CASSRDRGYYGYTF.

The chain joins TRBV4-3 to TRBJ1-2; TRBD1 matches at 8 bases. With V trimmed by 0 bases and J by 2 bases, 17 bases remained unmatched. CDR1 and CDR2 (germline): LGHNA, YSLEER. The CDR3 extends over 20 amino acids. The CDR3 coding sequence is TGCGCCAGCAGCCAAGAGCTAGAGGGCTACCAGGGGGCACGCAACTATGGCTACACCTTC. Protein product: CASSQELEGYQGARNYGYTF.